This T cell receptor beta chain derives from a study of blood T cell repertoires in COVID-19. Study information: The United States, Italy and Spain provided the acute and convalescent COVID-19 samples. T cells, B-cell-depleted T cells, or PBMCs supplied cDNA or gDNA.

Original data processing: Estimation of nucleated cell counts was performed using reference gene primer amplification. The data were produced by immunoSEQ multiplex PCR, yet TCRdb's version contains in-frame clones alone and is incomplete. The D gene and trimming were derived from the DNA, and the V and J assignments and clone size from that table. The sample carries about 350,000 clones, 87% recorded once. Trimming stripped 3 bases from V and 2 bases from J, with 10 bases between. Germline loops: CDR1 LGHDT, CDR2 YNNKEL (reference sequence). The CDR3 is 14 residues long. The sequence derives from a man aged 25 to 45 with COVID-19, enrolled during active disease. V is TRBV3-1 (or the pseudogene TRBV3-2) and J is TRBJ2-5; TRBD1 is a possible D gene (6 bases). Sequencing was carried out using peripheral blood. CDR3 nucleotide sequence: TGTGCCAGCAGCCAGGGACAAGTTCAAGAGACCCAGTACTTC. This codes for CASSQGQVQETQYF.